This T cell receptor (beta chain) was documented in a study of blood T cell repertoires in COVID-19 (dated by TCRdb to the early 2020s). About the study as a whole: The collaborator samples originated in the United States, Italy and Spain and spanned the acute and convalescent phases of COVID-19. HLA class I and class II types, where available, came from metadata supplied by the sample provider rather than from assay-based typing. Subjects who had been exposed to COVID-19, were actively infected with it, or had recovered from it provided the deeply sampled blood TCRbeta repertoires that made up the dataset. The samples were drawn from the first 160 participants of the ongoing ImmuneRACE study and from under 1,500 subjects provided by 6 global collaborators. The material from the prospective study consisted of cDNA or gDNA derived from T cells, B-cell-depleted T cells, or PBMCs. A freely available public database, intended as a resource for researchers studying the immune response to SARS-CoV-2, is where the repertoires were released. Sample metadata almost always included a de-identified subject ID, COVID-19 status, age in years and sex. Summary of the overall study and its limitations: How much clinical and demographic metadata was included differed by source and by participant, and the metadata was provided uncurated.

Per the germline V gene, MGHRA is the CDR1 and YSYEKL is the CDR2. V is clipped by 0 bases and J by 5 bases, and the sequence between their germline boundaries is 10 bases long. The CDR3 has 14 amino acids, counting the end cysteine and phenylalanine. Only the CDR3 DNA is retained, 42 bases long and in frame from the first base. On this clone itself: It lacks a known antigen. Base qualities are not provided; no much larger clone lies one nucleotide away.

TCRbeta CDR3 regions were amplified from genomic DNA by means of the immunoSEQ Assay, a bias-controlled multiplex PCR. The original methods were these. Nucleated cell counts per sample were estimated from amplification of reference gene primers within the assay. Sequence reads were collapsed and filtered to measure the absolute abundance of every unique TCRbeta CDR3 rearrangement. Productive Simpson clonality was computed per sample as the square root of Simpson's diversity index over productive rearrangements. Entries here come from immuneACCESS through TCRdb and include only in-frame sequences with V and J called. Some clones fail to appear in such tables; in the studies checked, an unresolved V gene covers under half of the shortfall, and the cause of the remainder is unknown. The V and J calls and clone size come from that table; D and trimming were worked out from the DNA. The sample table lists some 350,000 clones, around 87% of them with a count of one. Of the sample, about 6% is held by the ten largest clones.

One collaborating source in Seattle enrolled patients while the patients were actively infected and followed the patients over time throughout the course of disease. Whole blood was collected in K2EDTA tubes by collaborating institutions according to the institutions' own protocols. For TCRbeta analysis, collaborators shipped samples in one of three forms: frozen whole blood, isolated PBMCs, or DNA extracted from either of those sample types. Source material: peripheral blood. Recombination linked TRBV4-1 to TRBJ1-1; TRBD1 might be the D gene, on 5 matching bases. The receptor comes from a woman between 45 and 60 years old with COVID-19, enrolled during active disease. The CDR3 protein sequence reads: CASSQEAGWTEAFF. At the DNA level, the sequence is TGCGCCAGCAGCCAAGAGGCAGGGTGGACTGAAGCTTTCTTT.